The source of this TCR beta chain is a study of CD4 T cells in relation to SARS-CoV-2 and coronaviruses. Comments on this clone: What it recognizes is unknown.

Naive and memory CD4+ T cells came from enriched cryopreserved PBMCs. For around ten days, some 9.7 x 10^4 sorted CD4+ cells grew with T cell-depleted PBMCs and CEF. CDR3 length: 13 amino acids. Germline V gene sequence: CDR1 SGHRS, CDR2 YFSETQ. Trimming removed 7 bases from V and 3 bases from J; junction bases left unmatched: 4. General study findings and limits: Memory recall responses, not primary responses primed in culture, are what the assay detects.

TCRdb keeps only in-frame clones here, not all; method: immunoSEQ multiplex PCR. This table holds about 34,000 clones, about three quarters found once. Sample: memory CD4+ T cells from PBMCs, cultured in vitro. The chain uses TRBV5-1 and TRBJ2-1; TRBD2 matches 7 bases. The source is an adult with COVID-19. CDR3 nucleotides: TGCGCCAGCTACCTAGCGGACTACAATGAGCAGTTCTTC. This translates into CASYLADYNEQFF.